This T cell receptor (beta chain) derives from a study of T cell changes during pregnancy in multiple sclerosis (dated by TCRdb to about 2019). Turning to the overall study: In women with multiple sclerosis, the researchers looked at how the T cell repertoire shifted as pregnancy progressed.

Library prep was done by the immunoSEQ multiplex PCR assay. TCRdb limited this immuneACCESS table to in-frame rearrangements with V and J called. A share of clones is missing; checked studies link under half to unresolved V genes, and the rest is unexplained. The sample yields some 110,000 clones; approximately 90% were counted once. The ten top clones hold 1.5% of the sample. The CDR3 numbers 13 residues from cysteine through phenylalanine. Only the CDR3 DNA is retained, 39 bases long and in frame from the first base. Trimming takes 8 bases from V and 3 bases from J, and the germline ends sit 14 bases apart. The germline V gene encodes CDR1 MDHEN and CDR2 SYDVKM. Comment on this clone: Its antigen is still unknown. No clone much larger than this one lies a single base away; base qualities are absent.

This clonotype was obtained from a female donor with multiple sclerosis, enrolled in a pregnancy study. Sequenced material: peripheral blood, taken in the third trimester of pregnancy. This chain joins TRBV28 to TRBJ2-7; the D gene is perhaps TRBD1, on 6 matching bases. The CDR3 reads CASRRTANYEQYF. The sequence in DNA is TGTGCCAGCCGCCGGACAGCGAACTACGAGCAGTACTTC.